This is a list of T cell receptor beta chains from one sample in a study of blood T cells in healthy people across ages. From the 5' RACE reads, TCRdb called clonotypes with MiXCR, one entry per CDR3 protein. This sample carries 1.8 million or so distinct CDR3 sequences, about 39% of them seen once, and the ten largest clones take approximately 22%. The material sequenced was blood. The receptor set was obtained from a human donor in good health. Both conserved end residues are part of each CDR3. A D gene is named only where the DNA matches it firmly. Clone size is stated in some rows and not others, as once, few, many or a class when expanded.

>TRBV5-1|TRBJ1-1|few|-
CASTPGRNTEAFF
TGCGCCAGCACGCCCGGGCGGAACACTGAAGCTTTCTTT
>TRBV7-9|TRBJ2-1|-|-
CASNMGTGRQFF
TGTGCCAGCAATATGGGGACCGGCCGGCAGTTCTTC
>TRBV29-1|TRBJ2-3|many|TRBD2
CSVESPGLAGTDTQYF
TGCAGCGTTGAATCTCCGGGACTAGCGGGAACAGATACGCAGTATTTT
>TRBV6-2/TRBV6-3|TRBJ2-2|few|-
CASRPGTNTGELFF
TGTGCCAGCAGGCCCGGGACTAACACCGGGGAGCTGTTTTTT
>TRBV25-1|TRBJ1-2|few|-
CASSAGATNYGYTF
TGTGCCAGCAGTGCGGGAGCTACTAACTATGGCTACACCTTC
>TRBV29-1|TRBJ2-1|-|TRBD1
CSVDGTGHSYNEQFF
TGCAGCGTTGACGGGACAGGTCACTCTTACAATGAGCAGTTCTTC
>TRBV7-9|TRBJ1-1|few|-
CASSPARRRYMNTEAFF
TGTGCCAGCAGCCCGGCAAGAAGGAGATACATGAACACTGAAGCTTTCTTT
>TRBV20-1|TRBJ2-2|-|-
CSARRHTGELFF
TGCAGTGCTAGAAGGCACACCGGGGAGCTGTTTTTT
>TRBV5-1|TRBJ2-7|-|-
CASSSTGSIVYEQYF
TGCGCCAGCAGCTCTACAGGGAGCATAGTCTACGAGCAGTACTTC
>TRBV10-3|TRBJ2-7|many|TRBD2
CAISSGGYEQYF
TGTGCCATCAGTTCGGGAGGGTATGAGCAGTACTTC
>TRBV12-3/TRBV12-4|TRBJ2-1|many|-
CASSLDTRNEQFF
TGTGCCAGCAGTTTGGATACACGCAATGAGCAGTTCTTC
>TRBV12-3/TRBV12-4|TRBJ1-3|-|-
CASSPDDTIYF
TGTGCCAGCAGTCCGGACGACACCATATATTTT
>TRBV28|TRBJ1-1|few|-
CASRTLAGAGTEAFF
TGTGCCAGCAGGACGCTCGCGGGGGCGGGCACTGAAGCTTTCTTT
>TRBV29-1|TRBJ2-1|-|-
CSADLGSYNEQFF
TGCAGCGCCGACCTTGGATCTTACAATGAGCAGTTCTTC
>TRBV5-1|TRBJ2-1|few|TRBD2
CASSLVAGGINEQFF
TGCGCCAGCAGCTTGGTAGCGGGGGGGATAAATGAGCAGTTCTTC
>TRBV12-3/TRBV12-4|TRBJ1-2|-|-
CASSLSLVAGYTF
TGTGCCAGCAGTTTATCCTTGGTTGCTGGCTACACCTTC
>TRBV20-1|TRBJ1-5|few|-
CSAGRVGYQPQHF
TGCAGTGCTGGCAGGGTAGGATATCAGCCCCAGCATTTT
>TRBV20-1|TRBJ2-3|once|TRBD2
CSAEQVTSGTPDTQYF
TGCAGTGCCGAACAAGTCACTAGCGGTACCCCAGATACGCAGTATTTT
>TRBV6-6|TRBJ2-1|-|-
CASSSPSGQSSYNEQFF
TGTGCCAGCAGTTCTCCGTCAGGACAATCTTCCTACAATGAGCAGTTCTTC
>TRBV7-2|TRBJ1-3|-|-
CASSLHRVTNSGNTIYF
TGTGCCAGCAGCTTACACAGGGTCACAAATTCTGGAAACACCATATATTTT
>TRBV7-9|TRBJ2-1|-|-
CASRQRNYNEQFF
TGTGCCAGCAGACAACGAAACTACAATGAGCAGTTCTTC
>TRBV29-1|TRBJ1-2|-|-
CSGGGDPSYGYTF
TGCAGCGGGGGAGGGGACCCTAGCTATGGCTACACCTTC
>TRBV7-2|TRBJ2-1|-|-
CASRRGTYNEQFF
TGTGCCAGCCGGCGGGGTACCTACAATGAGCAGTTCTTC
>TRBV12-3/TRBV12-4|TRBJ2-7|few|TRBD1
CASSFDRDHYEQYF
TGTGCCAGCAGTTTTGACAGGGACCACTACGAGCAGTACTTC
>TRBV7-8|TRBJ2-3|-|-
CASSPGIEDTQYF
TGTGCCAGCAGCCCAGGGATTGAGGATACGCAGTATTTT
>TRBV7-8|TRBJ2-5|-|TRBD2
CASSLALVGGIEETQYF
TGTGCCAGCAGCTTAGCCCTCGTGGGGGGGATTGAAGAGACCCAGTACTTC
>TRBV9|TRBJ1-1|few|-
CASSVVPGNTEAFF
TGTGCCAGCAGCGTAGTCCCCGGGAACACTGAAGCTTTCTTT
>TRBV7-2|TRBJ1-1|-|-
CASSLVEGSGTEAFF
TGTGCCAGCAGCTTAGTTGAGGGAAGTGGCACTGAAGCTTTCTTT
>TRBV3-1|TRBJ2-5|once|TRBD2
CASSPSGSGGEQYF
TGTGCCAGCAGCCCTAGCGGGAGTGGGGGTGAGCAGTACTTC
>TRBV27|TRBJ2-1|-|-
CAGSLRSSSYNEQFF
TGTGCCGGCAGTTTAAGGTCGAGCTCCTACAATGAGCAGTTCTTC
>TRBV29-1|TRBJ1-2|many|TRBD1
CSGSTGNYGYTF
TGCAGCGGATCGACAGGGAACTATGGCTACACCTTC
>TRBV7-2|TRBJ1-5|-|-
CASSQRNTQHF
TGTGCCAGCAGCCAAAGGAATACGCAGCATTTT
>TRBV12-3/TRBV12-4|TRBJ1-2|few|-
CASSASVYGYTF
TGTGCCAGCAGTGCCTCAGTCTATGGCTACACCTTC
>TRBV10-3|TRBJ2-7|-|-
CAISERQGGEQYF
TGTGCCATCAGTGAGCGGCAGGGTGGAGAGCAGTACTTC
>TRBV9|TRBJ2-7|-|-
CASSQFSESYEQYF
TGTGCCAGCAGCCAATTCTCGGAGTCCTACGAGCAGTACTTC
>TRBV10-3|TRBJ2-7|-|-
CAINRDGSYEQYF
TGTGCCATCAACCGGGACGGCTCCTACGAGCAGTACTTC
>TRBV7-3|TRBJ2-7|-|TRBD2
CSSSLTGGYEQYF
TGTTCCAGCAGCTTAACGGGGGGCTACGAGCAGTACTTC
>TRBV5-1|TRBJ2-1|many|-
CASSLSAAYNEQFF
TGCGCCAGCAGCTTGAGCGCTGCCTACAATGAGCAGTTCTTC
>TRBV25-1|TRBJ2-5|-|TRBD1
CASSQGARETQYF
TGTGCCAGCAGTCAGGGGGCCCGAGAGACCCAGTACTTC
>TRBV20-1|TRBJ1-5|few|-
CSARGPYSNQPQHF
TGCAGTGCTAGAGGGCCTTATAGCAATCAGCCCCAGCATTTT
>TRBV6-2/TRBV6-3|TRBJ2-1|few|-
CASLEGNEQFF
TGTGCCAGCCTGGAGGGGAATGAGCAGTTCTTC
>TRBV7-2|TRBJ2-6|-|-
CASSFGPASGANVLTF
TGTGCCAGCAGCTTCGGGCCTGCCTCTGGGGCCAACGTCCTGACTTTC
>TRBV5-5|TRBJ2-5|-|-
CASSLISRETQYF
TGTGCCAGCAGCCTAATAAGTCGGGAGACCCAGTACTTC
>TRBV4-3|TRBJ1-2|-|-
CASSQDRRGEYYTF
TGCGCCAGCAGCCAAGATCGTAGAGGTGAATACTACACCTTC
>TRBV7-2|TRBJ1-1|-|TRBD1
CASSTDRTVMAEAFF
TGTGCCAGCAGCACGGACAGGACCGTTATGGCTGAAGCTTTCTTT
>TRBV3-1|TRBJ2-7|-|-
CASSHSVTYEQYF
TGTGCCAGCAGCCACAGCGTTACCTACGAGCAGTACTTC
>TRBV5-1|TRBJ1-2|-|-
CASSSNGGGYTF
TGCGCCAGCAGCAGCAACGGCGGCGGCTACACCTTC
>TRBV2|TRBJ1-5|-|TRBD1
CASSGDSVKPQHF
TGTGCCAGCAGTGGGGACAGCGTCAAGCCCCAGCATTTT
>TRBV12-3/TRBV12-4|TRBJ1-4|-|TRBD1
CASSWDRGLNEKLFF
TGTGCCAGCAGTTGGGACAGGGGGTTGAATGAAAAACTGTTTTTT
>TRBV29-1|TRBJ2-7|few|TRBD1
CSARQGEDYEQYF
TGCAGCGCCAGACAGGGGGAAGACTACGAGCAGTACTTC
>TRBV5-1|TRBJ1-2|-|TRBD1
CASSVDRVGYGCTF
TGCGCCAGCAGCGTAGACAGGGTTGGCTATGGCTGCACCTTC
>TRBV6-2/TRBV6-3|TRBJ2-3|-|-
CASSYGGVPSTDTQYF
TGTGCCAGCAGTTACGGCGGGGTACCTAGCACAGATACGCAGTATTTT
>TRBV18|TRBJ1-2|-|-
CASSQSSNYGYTF
TGTGCCAGCTCGCAGAGCTCTAACTATGGCTACACCTTC
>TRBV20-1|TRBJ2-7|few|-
CSARVSGYPYEQYF
TGCAGTGCTAGAGTTTCGGGATACCCCTACGAGCAGTACTTC
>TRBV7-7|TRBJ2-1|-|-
CASSLDSVLTGHEQFF
TGTGCTAGCAGCTTAGACTCGGTCCTCACCGGGCATGAGCAGTTCTTC
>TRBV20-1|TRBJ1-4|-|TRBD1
CSAWTGTNEKLFF
TGCAGTGCGTGGACAGGGACAAATGAAAAACTGTTTTTT
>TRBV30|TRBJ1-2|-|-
CAWSVMNYGYTF
TGTGCCTGGAGTGTAATGAACTATGGCTACACCTTC
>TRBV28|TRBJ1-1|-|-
CASSLDLQGLNTEAFF
TGTGCCAGCAGTTTAGATTTACAGGGCCTTAACACTGAAGCTTTCTTT
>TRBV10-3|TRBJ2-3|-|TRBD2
CAIKRAGEDTQYF
TGTGCCATCAAAAGAGCGGGGGAAGATACGCAGTATTTT
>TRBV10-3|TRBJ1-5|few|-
CAISVTSNQPQHF
TGTGCCATCAGTGTGACCAGCAATCAGCCCCAGCATTTT